What follows are 9 T cell receptor beta chains derived from one specimen sequenced in a study of cytomegalovirus exposure and HLA in healthy donors. Sequenced by immunoSEQ multiplex PCR; TCRdb stores in-frame clones only, minus some. Found here are some 150,000 clones, around 90% of them singletons; the top ten hold about 3.5%. Sequenced material: PBMCs. These TCRs come from a woman younger than 30 in good health and CMV-seropositive.

The chain employs TRBV18 and TRBJ2-2; the D gene is possibly TRBD2 (5 bases). The ends were cut back, 1 base at V and 0 bases at J, with 9 bases in the middle. The CDR3 runs 16 residues. Germline V gene sequence: CDR1 KGHSH, CDR2 LQKENI. The CDR3 DNA reads TGTGCCAGCTCACCACGGAGCGGCACGAACACCGGGGAGCTGTTTTTT. Amino acid sequence: CASSPRSGTNTGELFF.

The chain is built from TRBV5-1 and TRBJ1-1; D uncertain. V gave up 1 base and J gave up 2 bases, with 6 bases separating them. The germline CDR1 and CDR2 sequences are SGHRS and YFSETQ. The CDR3 consists of 13 residues. This CDR3 is CASSLTANTEAFF. The CDR3 DNA is TGCGCCAGCAGCTTGACAGCCAACACTGAAGCTTTCTTT.

This chain links TRBV29-1 with TRBJ2-5, with D hard to call. CDR3 size: 13 residues. CDR1 is SQVTM and CDR2 is ANQGSEA in the germline V gene. V lost 4 bases and J 2 bases, leaving 11 bases between the germline ends. CDR3 sequence: CSVVHYTQETQYF. The CDR3 nucleotides read TGCAGCGTTGTACACTATACGCAAGAGACCCAGTACTTC. Full variable domain (missing parts from reference TRBV29-1 and TRBJ2-5): SAVISQKPSRDICQRGTSLTIQCQVDSQVTMMFWYRQQPGQSLTLIATANQGSEATYESGFVIDKFPISRPNLTFSTLTVSNMSPEDSSIYLCSVVHYTQETQYFGPGTRLLVL.

A few counts support this clone. The chain employs TRBV7-9 and TRBJ1-1; TRBD1 matches 8 bases. In germline, CDR1 is SEHNR, CDR2 FQNEAQ (reference sequence). The CDR3 consists of 14 residues. The J segment lost 4 bases and the V segment lost 5 bases, leaving 6 bases of the junction unmatched. CDR3 nucleotide sequence: TGTGCCAGCAGCATTGACAGGGGCCTCACTGAAGCTTTCTTT. Translating gives CASSIDRGLTEAFF.

This clone was detected only once. In nucleotides, the CDR3 is TGTGCCACCAGCAGGCTAGCGGGAGAGATAGGGCAGTTCTTC. Residues: CATSRLAGEIGQFF. The gene calls are TRBV15 and TRBJ2-1, with 10 bases identical to TRBD2. V dropped 3 bases and J dropped 12; count of bases not matched to a gene: 8. The length of the CDR3 is 14 residues. The germline V gene has CDR1 LNHNV and CDR2 YYDKDF (reference sequence).

The chain has TRBV5-6 and TRBJ1-5, with TRBD1 as a possible D gene (5 bases). Germline CDR1 SGHDT, CDR2 YYEEEE. The CDR3 is made up of 14 amino acids. With 4 bases removed from V and 1 base from J, the gap between germline ends came to 9 bases. CDR3 DNA: TGTGCCAGCAGCCCCAGACAGAGCAATCAGCCCCAGCATTTT. As protein: CASSPRQSNQPQHF.

The sample holds one count of this clone. J is TRBJ1-2 and V is TRBV18; D is unclear. Germline CDR1 is KGHSH and CDR2 is LQKENI. V was pared by 3 bases and J by 6 bases, with 8 bases between. The CDR3 extends over 12 amino acids. For the CDR3, the DNA is TGTGCCAGCTCACCCCGGGGAAATGGCTACACCTTC. It encodes CASSPRGNGYTF.

CDR3 nucleotides: TGCGCCAGCAGCTCAATGGGACAGGGGAGCTCTGGAAACACCATATATTTT. Translated: CASSSMGQGSSGNTIYF. The V and J genes are TRBV5-1 and TRBJ1-3; TRBD1 matches 10 bases. The V gene's germline CDR1 is SGHRS and CDR2 YFSETQ. The J segment lost 0 bases and the V segment lost 3 bases, leaving 6 bases of the junction unmatched. CDR3 length equals 17 residues.

V and J are TRBV12-5 and TRBJ1-5; D is undetermined. CDR1 and CDR2 (germline): LGHNT, FRNRAP. Trimming stripped 1 base from V and 5 bases from J, with 6 bases between. The CDR3 has 13 residues. The CDR3 nucleotides read TGTGCTAGTGGTTTGGGTCTAGATCAGCCCCAGCATTTT. Protein: CASGLGLDQPQHF.